Listed below are T cell receptor beta chains from one sample, sequenced in a study of cytomegalovirus exposure and HLA in healthy donors. TCRdb keeps only in-frame clones here, not all; method: immunoSEQ multiplex PCR. The sample shows roughly 47,000 clones, 93% of them seen only once. The source material was PBMCs. The receptors were gathered from a young woman in good health and CMV-seronegative. Both conserved end residues are part of each CDR3. A D gene is named only where the DNA matches it firmly. Size values are once, few and many counts, or a class for expanded clones, and some rows have none.

v_gene: TRBV7-2; d_gene: .; j_gene: TRBJ1-1; abundance: once; CDR3aa: CASIQNGVHTEAFF; CDR3nt: TGTGCCAGCATCCAGAACGGGGTCCACACTGAAGCTTTCTTT
v_gene: TRBV5-6; d_gene: TRBD1; j_gene: TRBJ2-7; abundance: .; CDR3aa: CASSPGGHRGHSYEQYF; CDR3nt: TGTGCCAGCAGCCCGGGCGGGCACAGGGGGCATTCCTACGAGCAGTACTTC
v_gene: TRBV29-1; d_gene: TRBD1; j_gene: TRBJ1-4; abundance: .; CDR3aa: CSGRTGGGEKLFF; CDR3nt: TGCAGCGGCCGGACAGGGGGCGGTGAAAAACTGTTTTTT
v_gene: TRBV5-6; d_gene: .; j_gene: TRBJ1-2; abundance: .; CDR3aa: CASSLAGWGYTF; CDR3nt: TGTGCCAGCAGCTTGGCGGGGTGGGGCTACACCTTC
v_gene: TRBV5-1; d_gene: TRBD1; j_gene: TRBJ2-1; abundance: .; CDR3aa: CASSLGDRSWEQFF; CDR3nt: TGCGCCAGCAGCTTGGGGGACAGGTCATGGGAGCAGTTCTTC
v_gene: TRBV6-5; d_gene: .; j_gene: TRBJ1-4; abundance: .; CDR3aa: CASSYAGLNEKLFF; CDR3nt: TGTGCCAGCAGTTATGCGGGATTAAATGAAAAACTGTTTTTT
v_gene: TRBV5-1; d_gene: TRBD1; j_gene: TRBJ2-3; abundance: .; CDR3aa: CASSLLDRDTHTDTQYF; CDR3nt: TGCGCCAGCAGCTTGTTGGACAGGGACACCCACACAGATACGCAGTATTTT
v_gene: TRBV28; d_gene: .; j_gene: TRBJ2-3; abundance: .; CDR3aa: CASSSPREVGADTQYF; CDR3nt: TGTGCCAGCAGTTCCCCCCGCGAAGTCGGTGCAGATACGCAGTATTTT
v_gene: TRBV9; d_gene: TRBD2; j_gene: TRBJ2-2; abundance: .; CDR3aa: CASSVGLAGGTGELFF; CDR3nt: TGTGCCAGCAGCGTAGGCCTAGCGGGAGGCACCGGGGAGCTGTTTTTT
v_gene: TRBV10-3; d_gene: .; j_gene: TRBJ1-2; abundance: .; CDR3aa: CAISESSYSRNQYGYTF; CDR3nt: TGTGCCATCAGTGAGAGCTCGTACTCAAGAAATCAATATGGCTACACCTTC
v_gene: TRBV7-8; d_gene: .; j_gene: TRBJ2-1; abundance: .; CDR3aa: CASSSLSSYNEQFF; CDR3nt: TGTGCCAGCAGCTCACTAAGCTCCTACAATGAGCAGTTCTTC
v_gene: TRBV9; d_gene: TRBD2; j_gene: TRBJ2-1; abundance: .; CDR3aa: CASSLGTSGYNEQFF; CDR3nt: TGTGCCAGCAGCCTCGGGACTAGCGGATACAATGAGCAGTTCTTC
v_gene: TRBV6-5; d_gene: .; j_gene: TRBJ2-1; abundance: .; CDR3aa: CASSYSSAGPPWEQFF; CDR3nt: TGTGCCAGCAGTTACTCGTCCGCGGGGCCCCCGTGGGAGCAGTTCTTC
v_gene: TRBV7-3; d_gene: .; j_gene: TRBJ2-2; abundance: .; CDR3aa: CASSLTRENTGELFF; CDR3nt: TGTGCCAGCAGCTTAACCAGGGAGAACACCGGGGAGCTGTTTTTT
v_gene: TRBV9; d_gene: .; j_gene: TRBJ1-5; abundance: .; CDR3aa: CASSPGLLQDQPQHF; CDR3nt: TGTGCCAGCAGCCCAGGACTTCTCCAGGATCAGCCCCAGCATTTT
v_gene: TRBV30; d_gene: TRBD2; j_gene: TRBJ2-7; abundance: .; CDR3aa: CAWGRTSDYEQYF; CDR3nt: TGTGCCTGGGGGCGGACTAGCGACTACGAGCAGTACTTC
v_gene: TRBV7-9; d_gene: TRBD1; j_gene: TRBJ1-1; abundance: .; CDR3aa: CASSNWDRANTEAFF; CDR3nt: TGTGCCAGCAGCAATTGGGACAGAGCAAACACTGAAGCTTTCTTT
v_gene: TRBV11-2; d_gene: TRBD1; j_gene: TRBJ2-1; abundance: .; CDR3aa: CASSLGTWDRSYNEQFF; CDR3nt: TGTGCCAGCAGCTTAGGGACCTGGGACAGGTCCTACAATGAGCAGTTCTTC
v_gene: TRBV7-7; d_gene: TRBD2; j_gene: TRBJ2-1; abundance: once; CDR3aa: CASSPAGTTHNEQFF; CDR3nt: TGTGCTAGCAGCCCCGCCGGGACTACCCACAATGAGCAGTTCTTC
v_gene: TRBV28; d_gene: .; j_gene: TRBJ1-3; abundance: .; CDR3aa: CASSSPGRGGNTIYF; CDR3nt: TGTGCCAGCAGTTCCCCCGGAAGGGGGGGAAACACCATATATTTT
v_gene: TRBV5-6; d_gene: TRBD1; j_gene: TRBJ1-2; abundance: .; CDR3aa: CASSLVGQGDYGYTF; CDR3nt: TGTGCCAGCAGCTTGGTGGGACAGGGAGACTATGGCTACACCTTC
v_gene: TRBV19; d_gene: TRBD1; j_gene: TRBJ2-1; abundance: .; CDR3aa: CASNQQGVNEQFF; CDR3nt: TGTGCCAGTAATCAACAGGGGGTGAATGAGCAGTTCTTC
v_gene: TRBV7-3; d_gene: .; j_gene: TRBJ2-3; abundance: once; CDR3aa: CASSSPPTDTQYF; CDR3nt: TGTGCCAGCAGCTCCCCCCCAACAGATACGCAGTATTTT
v_gene: TRBV10-3; d_gene: TRBD1; j_gene: TRBJ2-2; abundance: .; CDR3aa: CAIKPGQGATGELFF; CDR3nt: TGTGCCATCAAGCCGGGACAGGGGGCCACCGGGGAGCTGTTTTTT
v_gene: TRBV27; d_gene: .; j_gene: TRBJ2-5; abundance: .; CDR3aa: CASSLTRQETQYF; CDR3nt: TGTGCCAGCAGTCTGACACGCCAAGAGACCCAGTACTTC
v_gene: TRBV25-1; d_gene: .; j_gene: TRBJ2-4; abundance: .; CDR3aa: CASIRPRGGNIQYF; CDR3nt: TGTGCCAGCATTAGGCCTAGGGGAGGAAACATTCAGTACTTC
v_gene: TRBV4-1; d_gene: TRBD2; j_gene: TRBJ2-5; abundance: .; CDR3aa: CASSQYSGGRAGWETQYF; CDR3nt: TGCGCCAGCAGCCAATATTCGGGGGGGAGGGCCGGCTGGGAGACCCAGTACTTC
v_gene: TRBV5-6; d_gene: .; j_gene: TRBJ2-5; abundance: .; CDR3aa: CASSLEAGPQETQYF; CDR3nt: TGTGCCAGCAGCTTGGAGGCGGGGCCCCAAGAGACCCAGTACTTC
v_gene: TRBV27; d_gene: .; j_gene: TRBJ1-2; abundance: .; CDR3aa: CASSFTGGADYGYTF; CDR3nt: TGTGCCAGCAGTTTCACGGGGGGCGCAGACTATGGCTACACCTTC